This section outlines one T cell receptor beta chain sequence together with its context. Germline assignment: CDR1 SEHNR and CDR2 FQNEAQ (reference sequence). V gave up 2 bases and J gave up 8 bases, with 15 bases separating them. The CDR3 length is 14 residues. This record belongs to a study of blood T cell repertoires in COVID-19. On the study more broadly: The United States, Italy and Spain were the sources of the acute and convalescent COVID-19 samples. T cells, B-cell-depleted T cells, or PBMCs provided the cDNA or gDNA that served as material.

Source study methods: From reference gene primer amplification, estimates of nucleated cell counts were derived. Repertoires were generated with immunoSEQ multiplex PCR, while TCRdb's copy carries only in-frame clones and drops some. V, J and clone size reflect that table, while D and trimming were determined from the DNA. The sample shows around 180,000 clones, around four fifths of them seen only once. The sample was peripheral blood. The TCR was taken from a woman under 40 with acute or convalescent COVID-19. The chain combines TRBV7-9 with TRBJ1-2; the D is unclear. The CDR3 loop reads CASSLLGSSGGYTF. CDR3 nucleotide sequence: TGTGCCAGCAGCTTATTGGGCAGCTCTGGGGGCTACACCTTC.